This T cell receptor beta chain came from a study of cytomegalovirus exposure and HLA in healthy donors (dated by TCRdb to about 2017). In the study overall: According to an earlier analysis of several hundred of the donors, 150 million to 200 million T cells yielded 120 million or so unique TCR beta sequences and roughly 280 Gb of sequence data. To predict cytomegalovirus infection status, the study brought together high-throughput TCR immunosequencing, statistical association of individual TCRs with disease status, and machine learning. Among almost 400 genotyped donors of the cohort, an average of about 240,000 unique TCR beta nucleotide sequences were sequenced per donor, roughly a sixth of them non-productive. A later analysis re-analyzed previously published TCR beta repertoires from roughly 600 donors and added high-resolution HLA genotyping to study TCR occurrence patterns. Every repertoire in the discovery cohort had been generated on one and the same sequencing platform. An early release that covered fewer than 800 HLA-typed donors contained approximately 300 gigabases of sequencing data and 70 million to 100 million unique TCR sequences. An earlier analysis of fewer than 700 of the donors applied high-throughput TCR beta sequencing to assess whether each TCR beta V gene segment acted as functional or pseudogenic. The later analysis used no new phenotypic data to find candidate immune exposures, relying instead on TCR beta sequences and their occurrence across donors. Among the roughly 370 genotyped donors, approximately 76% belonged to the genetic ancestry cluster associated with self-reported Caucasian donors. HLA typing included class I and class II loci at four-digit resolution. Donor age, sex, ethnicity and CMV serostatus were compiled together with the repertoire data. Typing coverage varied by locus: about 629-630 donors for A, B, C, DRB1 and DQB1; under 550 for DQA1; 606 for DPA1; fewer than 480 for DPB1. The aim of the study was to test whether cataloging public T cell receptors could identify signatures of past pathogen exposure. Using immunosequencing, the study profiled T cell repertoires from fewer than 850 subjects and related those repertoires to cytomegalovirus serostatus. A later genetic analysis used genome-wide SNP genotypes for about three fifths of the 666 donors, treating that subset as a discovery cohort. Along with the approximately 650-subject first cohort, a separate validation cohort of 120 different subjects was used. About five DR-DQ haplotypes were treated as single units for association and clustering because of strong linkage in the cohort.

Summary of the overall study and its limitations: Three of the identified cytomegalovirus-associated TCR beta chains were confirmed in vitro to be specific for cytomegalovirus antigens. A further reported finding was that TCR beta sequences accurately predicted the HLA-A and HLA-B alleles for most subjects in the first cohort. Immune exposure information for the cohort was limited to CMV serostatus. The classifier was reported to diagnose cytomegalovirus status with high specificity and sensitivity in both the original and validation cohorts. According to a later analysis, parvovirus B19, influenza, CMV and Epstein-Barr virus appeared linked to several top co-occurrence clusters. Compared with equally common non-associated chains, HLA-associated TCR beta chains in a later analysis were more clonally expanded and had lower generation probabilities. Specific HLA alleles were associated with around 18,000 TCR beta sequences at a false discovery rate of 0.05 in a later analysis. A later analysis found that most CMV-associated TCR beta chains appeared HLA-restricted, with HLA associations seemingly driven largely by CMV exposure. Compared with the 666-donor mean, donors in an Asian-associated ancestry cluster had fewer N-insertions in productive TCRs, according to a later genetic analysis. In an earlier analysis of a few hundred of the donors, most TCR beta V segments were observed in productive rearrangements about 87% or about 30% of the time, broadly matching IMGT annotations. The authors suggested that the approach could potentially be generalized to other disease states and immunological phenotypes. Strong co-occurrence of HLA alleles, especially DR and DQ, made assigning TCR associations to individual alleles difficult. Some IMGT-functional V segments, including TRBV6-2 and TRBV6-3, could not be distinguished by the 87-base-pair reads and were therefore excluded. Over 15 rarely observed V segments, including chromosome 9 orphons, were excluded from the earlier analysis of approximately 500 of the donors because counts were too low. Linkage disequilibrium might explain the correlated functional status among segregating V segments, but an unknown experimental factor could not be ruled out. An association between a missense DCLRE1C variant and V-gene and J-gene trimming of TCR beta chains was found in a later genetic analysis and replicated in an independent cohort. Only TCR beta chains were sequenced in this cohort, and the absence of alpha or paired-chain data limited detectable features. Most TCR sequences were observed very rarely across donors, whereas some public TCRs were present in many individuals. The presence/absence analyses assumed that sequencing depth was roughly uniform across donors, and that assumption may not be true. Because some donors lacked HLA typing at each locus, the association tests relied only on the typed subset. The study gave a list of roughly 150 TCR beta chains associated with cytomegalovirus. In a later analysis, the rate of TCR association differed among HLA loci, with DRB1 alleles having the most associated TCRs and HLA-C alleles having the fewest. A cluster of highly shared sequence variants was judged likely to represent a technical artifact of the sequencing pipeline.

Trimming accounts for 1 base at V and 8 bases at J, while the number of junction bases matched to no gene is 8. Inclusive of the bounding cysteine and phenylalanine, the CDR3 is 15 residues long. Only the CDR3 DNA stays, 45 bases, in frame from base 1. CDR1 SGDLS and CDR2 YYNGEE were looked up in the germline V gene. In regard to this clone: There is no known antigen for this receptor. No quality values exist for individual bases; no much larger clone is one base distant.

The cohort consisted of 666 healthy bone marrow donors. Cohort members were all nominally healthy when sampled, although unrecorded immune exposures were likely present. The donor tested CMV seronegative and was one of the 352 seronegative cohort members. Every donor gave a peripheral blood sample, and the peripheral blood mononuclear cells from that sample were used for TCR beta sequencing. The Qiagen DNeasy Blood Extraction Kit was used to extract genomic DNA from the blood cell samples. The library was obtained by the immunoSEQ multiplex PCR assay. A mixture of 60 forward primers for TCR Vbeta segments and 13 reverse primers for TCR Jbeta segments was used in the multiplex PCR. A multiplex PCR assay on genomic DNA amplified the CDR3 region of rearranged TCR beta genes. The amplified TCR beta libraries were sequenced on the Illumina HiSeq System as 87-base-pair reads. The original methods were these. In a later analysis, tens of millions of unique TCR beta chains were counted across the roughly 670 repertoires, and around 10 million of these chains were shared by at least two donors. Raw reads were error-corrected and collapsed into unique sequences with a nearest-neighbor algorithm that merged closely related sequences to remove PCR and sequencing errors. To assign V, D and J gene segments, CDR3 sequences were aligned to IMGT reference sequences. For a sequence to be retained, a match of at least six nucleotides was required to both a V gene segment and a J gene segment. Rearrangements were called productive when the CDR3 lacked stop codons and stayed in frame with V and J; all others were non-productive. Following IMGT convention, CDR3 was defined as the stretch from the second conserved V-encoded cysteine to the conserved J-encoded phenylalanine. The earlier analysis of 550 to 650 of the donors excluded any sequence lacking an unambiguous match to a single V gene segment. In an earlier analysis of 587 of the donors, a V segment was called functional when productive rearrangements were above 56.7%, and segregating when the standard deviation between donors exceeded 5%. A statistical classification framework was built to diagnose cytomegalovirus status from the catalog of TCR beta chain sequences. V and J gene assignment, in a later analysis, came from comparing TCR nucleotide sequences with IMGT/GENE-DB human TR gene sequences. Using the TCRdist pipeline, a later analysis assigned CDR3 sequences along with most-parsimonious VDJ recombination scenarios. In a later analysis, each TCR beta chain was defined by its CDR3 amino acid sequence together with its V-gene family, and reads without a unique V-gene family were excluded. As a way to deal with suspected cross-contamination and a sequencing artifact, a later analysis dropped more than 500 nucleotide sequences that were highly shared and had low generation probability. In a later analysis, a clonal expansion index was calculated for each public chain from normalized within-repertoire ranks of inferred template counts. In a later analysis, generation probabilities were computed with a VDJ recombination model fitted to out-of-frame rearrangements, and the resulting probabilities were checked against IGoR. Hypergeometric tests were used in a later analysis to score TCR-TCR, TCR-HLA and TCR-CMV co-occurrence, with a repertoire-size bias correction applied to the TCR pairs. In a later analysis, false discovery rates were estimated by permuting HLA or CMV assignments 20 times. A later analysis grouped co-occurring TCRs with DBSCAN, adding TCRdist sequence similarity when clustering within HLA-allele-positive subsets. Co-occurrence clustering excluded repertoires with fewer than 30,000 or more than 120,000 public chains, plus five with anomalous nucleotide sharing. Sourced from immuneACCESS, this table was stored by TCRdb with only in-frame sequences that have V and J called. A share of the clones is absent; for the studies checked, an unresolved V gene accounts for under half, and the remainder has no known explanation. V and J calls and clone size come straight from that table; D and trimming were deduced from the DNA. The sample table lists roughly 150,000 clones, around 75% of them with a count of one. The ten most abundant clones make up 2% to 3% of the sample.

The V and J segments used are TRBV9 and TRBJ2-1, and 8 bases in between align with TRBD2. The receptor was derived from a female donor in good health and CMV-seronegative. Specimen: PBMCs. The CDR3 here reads CASSVTGLGGDEQFF. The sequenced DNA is TGTGCCAGCAGCGTAACGGGACTAGGTGGGGATGAGCAGTTCTTC.